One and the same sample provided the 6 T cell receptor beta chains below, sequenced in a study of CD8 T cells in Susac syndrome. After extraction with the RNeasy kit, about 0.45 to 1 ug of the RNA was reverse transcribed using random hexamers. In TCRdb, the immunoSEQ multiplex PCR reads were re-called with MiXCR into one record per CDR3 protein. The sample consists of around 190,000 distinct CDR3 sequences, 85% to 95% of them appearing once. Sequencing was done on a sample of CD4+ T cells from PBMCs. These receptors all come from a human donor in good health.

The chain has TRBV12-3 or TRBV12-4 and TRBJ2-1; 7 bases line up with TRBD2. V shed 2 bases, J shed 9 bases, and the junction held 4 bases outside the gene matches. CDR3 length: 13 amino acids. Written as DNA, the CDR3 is TGTGCCAGCAGTTTACTCAGGGAGGGTGAGCAGTTCTTC. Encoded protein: CASSLLREGEQFF.

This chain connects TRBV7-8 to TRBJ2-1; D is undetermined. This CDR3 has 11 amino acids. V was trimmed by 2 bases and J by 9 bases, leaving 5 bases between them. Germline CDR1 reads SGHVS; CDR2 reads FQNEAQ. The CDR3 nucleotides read TGTGCCAGCAGCTTACAGGCTGAGCAGTTCTTC. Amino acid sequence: CASSLQAEQFF.

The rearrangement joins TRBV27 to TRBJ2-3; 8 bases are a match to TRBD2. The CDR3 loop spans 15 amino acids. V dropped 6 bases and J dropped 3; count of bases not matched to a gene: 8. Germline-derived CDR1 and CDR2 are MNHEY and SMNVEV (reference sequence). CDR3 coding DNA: TGTGCCAGCAGAGGACTAGCAGGGATTACAGATACGCAGTATTTT. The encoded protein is CASRGLAGITDTQYF.

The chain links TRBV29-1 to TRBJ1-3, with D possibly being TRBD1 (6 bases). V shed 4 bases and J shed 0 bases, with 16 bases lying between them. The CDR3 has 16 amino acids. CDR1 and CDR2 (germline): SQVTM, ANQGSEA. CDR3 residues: CSVVVGGPASGNTIYF. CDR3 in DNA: TGCAGCGTTGTTGTGGGGGGCCCGGCCTCTGGAAACACCATATATTTT.

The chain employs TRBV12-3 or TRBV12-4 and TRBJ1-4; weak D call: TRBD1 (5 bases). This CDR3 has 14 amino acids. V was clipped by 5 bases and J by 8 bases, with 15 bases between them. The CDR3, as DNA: TGTGCCAGCAGTCTGCGGAGGGGAGGGGAAAAACTGTTTTTT. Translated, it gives CASSLRRGGEKLFF.

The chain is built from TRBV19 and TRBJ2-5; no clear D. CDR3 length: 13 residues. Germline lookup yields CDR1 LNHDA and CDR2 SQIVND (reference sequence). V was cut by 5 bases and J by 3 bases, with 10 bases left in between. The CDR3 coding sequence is TGTGCCAGTAGTCTCCAGCCCGAAGAGACCCAGTACTTC. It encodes CASSLQPEETQYF.